This T cell receptor beta chain stems from a study of T-cell memory formation after mild COVID-19. Study-level background: The two donors had largely donor-specific TCR clusters. Study-level points and caveats: Detection of some responders pre-infection suggested pre-existing cross-reactive memory T cells participated. CD4+ contracting clones lay mainly in CM and EM, CD8+ ones in EMRA. Later expanders leaned CD4+, whereas clones that contracted between day 15 and 85 were balanced CD4/CD8.

A single record per CDR3 protein comes from TCRdb applying MiXCR to the 5' RACE reads. The profile covers about 470,000 distinct CDR3 sequences, with roughly 18% appearing a single time and over 9% taken by the ten largest. This clonotype came up a few times. Its antigen is as yet unknown. The germline V and J ends were trimmed by 1 base and 4 bases, with 13 bases remaining between them. CDR1 and CDR2 from the germline V gene are SGHVS and FNYEAQ. This CDR3 has 15 residues. The receptor comes from an adult woman who had mild COVID-19 (a few samples of this study predate the infection). Cell type and time point are not known. The chain uses TRBV7-6 and TRBJ1-2, with D tentatively TRBD1 (5 bases). Sequenced sample: PBMCs or a T cell subset sorted from them (not recorded which). The CDR3 spells CASSLDSGVVYGYTF. In DNA, the CDR3 is TGTGCCAGCAGCTTAGATTCGGGGGTCGTCTATGGCTACACCTTC.